These T cell receptor beta chains were read from a single sample in a study of shared clonotypes between healthy human individuals. Here immunoSEQ multiplex PCR was the method, and the copy in TCRdb shows in-frame clones only, minus some. In the table there are over a million clones, about 84% of which are singletons. Sequences were obtained from memory CD4+ T cells from PBMCs. All receptors derive from a man aged 18 to 30 in good health. Some clones in this sample may be carry-over from other donors' samples. Both conserved end residues are part of each CDR3. A D gene is named only where the DNA matches it firmly. Some rows mark clone size as missing; the rest say once, few, many or name a class of expanded clone.

J	D	V	size	DNA	CDR3
TRBJ2-3	-	TRBV9	-	TGTGCCAGCAGCCCGTTAGGGACTGGCACAGATACGCAGTATTTT	CASSPLGTGTDTQYF
TRBJ1-2	-	TRBV28	-	TGTGCCAGCAGTCCTCCTTTAACATATGGCTACACCTTC	CASSPPLTYGYTF
TRBJ2-7	-	TRBV5-6	-	TGTGCCAGCAGCTTGATCGGACCTAACTACGAGCAGTACTTC	CASSLIGPNYEQYF
TRBJ1-1	TRBD1	TRBV10-3	-	TGTGCCACCGGGGACAGCGGCTCGGAAGCTTTCTTT	CATGDSGSEAFF
TRBJ1-3	TRBD1	TRBV30	-	TGTGCCTGGAGGACAGGGGCCGCTGGAAACACCATATATTTT	CAWRTGAAGNTIYF
TRBJ2-1	TRBD2	TRBV7-8	-	TGTGCCAGCAGTCGGCTAGCGGGGAATGAGCAGTTCTTC	CASSRLAGNEQFF
TRBJ1-6	TRBD1	TRBV7-9	-	TGTGCCAGCAGCTTAGGGACAGGGCGATATTCACCCCTCCACTTT	CASSLGTGRYSPLHF
TRBJ2-5	-	TRBV11-2	-	TGTGCCAGCAGCTTAGATGTGGGGGAGACCCAGTACTTC	CASSLDVGETQYF
TRBJ1-5	TRBD1	TRBV2	-	TGTGCCAGCAGTGTGATCTTAGGTCAGGGGGAGCCCCAGCATTTT	CASSVILGQGEPQHF
TRBJ2-7	-	TRBV21-1	-	TGTGCCAGCAGCAAATTGCCTCTCCCGGACTACGAGCAGTACTTC	CASSKLPLPDYEQYF
TRBJ1-2	-	TRBV7-2	-	TGTGCCAGCAGACTAATCGCCGGGACCCCGGGGGGTTATGACTATGGCTACACCTTC	CASRLIAGTPGGYDYGYTF
TRBJ2-5	-	TRBV2	-	TGTGCCACCGAGCCCCTCGGGACAACGGAGGTGGAGACCCAGTACTTC	CATEPLGTTEVETQYF
TRBJ2-2	-	TRBV14	-	TGTGCCAGCAGCCAAGATTACACCGGGGAGCTGTTTTTT	CASSQDYTGELFF
TRBJ1-5	-	TRBV7-2	-	TGTGCCAGCAGCTTACCCTCAGGGAATCAGCCCCAGCATTTT	CASSLPSGNQPQHF
TRBJ2-7	TRBD1	TRBV5-4	-	TGTGCCAGCAGCCCTGATCCCACCCGGACAGGGCCCTACGAGCAGTACTTC	CASSPDPTRTGPYEQYF
TRBJ2-3	TRBD2	TRBV30	-	TGTGCCTGGAGTGTATCGGTGGGGCGGGAGGCCACAGATACGCAGTATTTT	CAWSVSVGREATDTQYF
TRBJ2-1	TRBD2	TRBV6-5	-	TGTGCCAGCAGTTACGAGGGAGGGAGGTACAATGAGCAGTTCTTC	CASSYEGGRYNEQFF
TRBJ1-2	-	TRBV5-4	-	TGTGCCAGCAGCCCTGGCTGGGTAGGAGGCTACACCTTC	CASSPGWVGGYTF
TRBJ2-7	TRBD2	TRBV29-1	-	TGCAGCGTTGAAGGAGCGGGAGGGCCGGACGAGCAGTACTTC	CSVEGAGGPDEQYF
TRBJ2-5	-	TRBV5-1	-	TGCGCCAGCAGCACCCAGGGATGGGAAGAGACCCAGTACTTC	CASSTQGWEETQYF
TRBJ2-4	-	TRBV30	-	TGTGCCTGGAGGAGGAGGGGGCTATCCAAAAACATTCAGTACTTC	CAWRRRGLSKNIQYF
TRBJ2-7	-	TRBV4-2	-	TGTGCCAGCAGCCGGGGGTCACCCTACGAGCAGTACTTC	CASSRGSPYEQYF
TRBJ2-2	-	TRBV5-4	-	TGTGCCAGCAGCCAACAGGGGAACACCGGGGAGCTGTTTTTT	CASSQQGNTGELFF
TRBJ1-2	TRBD1	TRBV27	-	TGTGCCAGCAAGGGCGGACAGGGGTATAGCTATGGCTACACCTTC	CASKGGQGYSYGYTF
TRBJ2-3	-	TRBV4-2	once	TGTGCCAGCAGCCGGTCCGGAGTCGGCGGGGCAGATACGCAGTATTTT	CASSRSGVGGADTQYF
TRBJ1-4	-	TRBV28	-	TGTGCCAGCAGTTTAGGATATGGCAGGGCTAATGAAAAACTGTTTTTT	CASSLGYGRANEKLFF
TRBJ2-3	TRBD2	TRBV27	-	TGTGCCAGCAGTGTGGGTTGGGGCGGGAGCGGTTCAGATACGCAGTATTTT	CASSVGWGGSGSDTQYF